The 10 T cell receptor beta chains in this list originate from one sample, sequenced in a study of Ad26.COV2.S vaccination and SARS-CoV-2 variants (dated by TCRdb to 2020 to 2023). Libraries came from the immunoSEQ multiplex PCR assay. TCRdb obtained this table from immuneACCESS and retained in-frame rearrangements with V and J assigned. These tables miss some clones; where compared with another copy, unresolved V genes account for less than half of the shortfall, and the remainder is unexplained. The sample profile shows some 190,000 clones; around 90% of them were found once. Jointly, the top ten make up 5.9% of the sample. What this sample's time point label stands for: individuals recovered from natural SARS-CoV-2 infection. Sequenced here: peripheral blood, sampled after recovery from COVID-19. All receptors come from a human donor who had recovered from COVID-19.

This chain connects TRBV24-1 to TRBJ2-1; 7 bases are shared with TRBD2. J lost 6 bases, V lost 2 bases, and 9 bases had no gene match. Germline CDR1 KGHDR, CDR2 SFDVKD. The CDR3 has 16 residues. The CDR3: CATSDSGGGTTNEQFF. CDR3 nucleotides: TGTGCCACCAGTGATTCGGGCGGGGGTACCACCAATGAGCAGTTCTTC.

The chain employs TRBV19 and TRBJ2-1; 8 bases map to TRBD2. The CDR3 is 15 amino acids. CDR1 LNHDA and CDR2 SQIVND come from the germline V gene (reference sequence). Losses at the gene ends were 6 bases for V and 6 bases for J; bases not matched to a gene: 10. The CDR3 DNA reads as TGTGCCAGTAGCCCTAGCGCGGGGGGTTTCAATGAGCAGTTCTTC. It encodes CASSPSAGGFNEQFF.

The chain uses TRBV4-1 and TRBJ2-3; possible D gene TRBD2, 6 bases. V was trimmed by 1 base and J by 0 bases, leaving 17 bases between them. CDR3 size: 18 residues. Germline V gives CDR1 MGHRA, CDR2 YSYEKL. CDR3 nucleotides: TGCGCCAGCAGCCAAGTAATGCAGCTAGCGCAAAGCACAGATACGCAGTATTTT. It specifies CASSQVMQLAQSTDTQYF.

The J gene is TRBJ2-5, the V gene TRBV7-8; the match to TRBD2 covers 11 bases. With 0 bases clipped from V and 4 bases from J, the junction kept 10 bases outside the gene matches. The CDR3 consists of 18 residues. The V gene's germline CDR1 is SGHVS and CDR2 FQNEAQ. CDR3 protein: CASSLALSGTSGRETQYF. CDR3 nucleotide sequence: TGTGCCAGCAGCTTAGCGCTGTCCGGGACTAGCGGACGAGAGACCCAGTACTTC.

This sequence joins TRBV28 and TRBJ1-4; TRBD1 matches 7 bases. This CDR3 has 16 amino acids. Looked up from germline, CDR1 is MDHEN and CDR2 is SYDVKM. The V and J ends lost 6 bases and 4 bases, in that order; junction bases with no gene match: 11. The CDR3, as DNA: TGTGCCAGCAGATTTTCAGTCCGGACAGGTAATGAAAAACTGTTTTTT. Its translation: CASRFSVRTGNEKLFF.

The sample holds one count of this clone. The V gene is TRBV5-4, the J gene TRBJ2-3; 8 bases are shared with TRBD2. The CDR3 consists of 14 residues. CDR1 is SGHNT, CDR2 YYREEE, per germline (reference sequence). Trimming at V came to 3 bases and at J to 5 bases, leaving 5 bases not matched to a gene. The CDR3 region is CASSSGGSGDTQYF. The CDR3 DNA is TGTGCCAGCAGCTCGGGGGGGAGTGGAGATACGCAGTATTTT.

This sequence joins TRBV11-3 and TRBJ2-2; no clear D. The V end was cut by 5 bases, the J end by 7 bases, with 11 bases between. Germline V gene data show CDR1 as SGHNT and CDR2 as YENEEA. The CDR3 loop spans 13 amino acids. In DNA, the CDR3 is TGTGCCAGCAGCGCCGTAGGTTACGGGGAGCTGTTTTTT. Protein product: CASSAVGYGELFF.

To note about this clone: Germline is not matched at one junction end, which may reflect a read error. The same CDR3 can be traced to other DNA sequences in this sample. The CDR3 here is CASRQGNQPQHF. In nucleotides, the CDR3 is TGTGCCAGCCGACAGGGCAATCAACCCCAGCATTTT. The chain employs TRBV19 and TRBJ1-5; 7 bases match TRBD1. Germline loops: CDR1 LNHDA, CDR2 SQIVND (reference sequence). The CDR3 has 12 amino acids.

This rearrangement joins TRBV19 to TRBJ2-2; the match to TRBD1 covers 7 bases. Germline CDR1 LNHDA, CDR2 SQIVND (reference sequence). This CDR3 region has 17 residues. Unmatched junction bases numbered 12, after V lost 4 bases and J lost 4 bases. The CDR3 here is CASSRGNRGGGTGELFF. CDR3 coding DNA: TGTGCCAGTAGTAGGGGGAACAGGGGTGGCGGCACCGGGGAGCTGTTTTTT.

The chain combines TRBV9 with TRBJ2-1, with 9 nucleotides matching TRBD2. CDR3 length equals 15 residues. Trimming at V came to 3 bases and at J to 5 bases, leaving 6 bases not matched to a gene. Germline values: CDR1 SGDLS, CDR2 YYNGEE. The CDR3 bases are TGTGCCAGCAGCGGTCGGACTAGCGACCACAATGAGCAGTTCTTC. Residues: CASSGRTSDHNEQFF.